Presented here are 5 T cell receptor beta chains from one specimen sequenced in a study of T cells in Graves' hyperthyroidism and ophthalmopathy. What was amplified from RNA transcripts were TCR beta CDR3 regions. When the TCR CDR3 underwent first-round RT-PCR, the HTBI primer set was used. MiXCR was run by TCRdb on the multiplex PCR reads, yielding one entry per CDR3 protein. The table records about 320,000 distinct CDR3 sequences, about 15% of them present only once. What was sequenced was blood. These receptors were obtained from a man aged 25 to 40 with Graves' hyperthyroidism.

This clonotype was recorded at least ten times. The chain employs TRBV20-1 and TRBJ2-7; 10 bases are shared with TRBD1. J lost 3 bases, V lost 6 bases, and 8 bases had no gene match. This CDR3 is 14 amino acids long. Germline CDR1 is DFQATT and CDR2 is SNEGSKA (reference sequence). The CDR3 coding sequence is TGCAGTGCAAATACCGGGACAGGGGTCTACGAGCAGTACTTC. It translates to CSANTGTGVYEQYF.

This clonotype was seen at least ten times. This chain links TRBV6-1 with TRBJ2-3, with 7 bases fitting TRBD2. Germline V lookup: CDR1 MNHNS, CDR2 SASEGT. There are 17 residues in the CDR3. With V trimmed by 6 bases and J by 0 bases, 12 bases remained unmatched. The CDR3 sequence: CASSSGGLGPSTDTQYF. The DNA for the CDR3 is TGTGCCAGCAGCTCGGGGGGATTAGGGCCGAGCACAGATACGCAGTATTTT.

This clonotype was recorded at least ten times. The CDR3 spells CASSEGLVTDTQYF. The CDR3 DNA reads TGTGCCAGCAGCGAGGGACTAGTGACAGATACGCAGTATTTT. The chain is built from TRBV11-2 and TRBJ2-3, with TRBD2 matching 8 bases. Looked up from germline, CDR1 is SGHAT and CDR2 is FQNNGV. V was pared by 5 bases and J by 3 bases, with 4 bases of the junction left unmatched. This CDR3 has 14 residues.

This clonotype has only a few counts. The rearrangement links TRBV25-1 to TRBJ1-6, with D perhaps matching TRBD1 (5 bases). V lost 0 bases and J 10 bases, leaving 13 bases between the germline ends. The CDR3 is made up of 15 amino acids. The germline CDR1 and CDR2 sequences are MGHDK and SYGVNS. The CDR3 DNA is TGTGCCAGCAGTGAATATAAGGGACGGGGATCACCCCTCCACTTT. This encodes CASSEYKGRGSPLHF.

The chain has TRBV11-3 and TRBJ1-3; D unresolved. CDR1 is SGHNT, CDR2 YENEEA, per germline. The CDR3 consists of 14 residues. V dropped 5 bases and J dropped 3 bases, with 11 bases sitting between them. This CDR3 reads CASSPRAVGNTIYF. The CDR3 coding sequence is TGTGCCAGCAGCCCTCGGGCAGTTGGAAACACCATATATTTT.